This TCR beta chain was identified during a study of cytomegalovirus exposure and HLA in healthy donors. Although they were nominally healthy when sampled, donors likely had unrecorded immune exposures. PCR amplification relied on 60 Vbeta primers (plus 13 Jbeta primers). Using immunoSEQ multiplex PCR, the repertoire was profiled, and TCRdb retains in-frame clones only, with some absent. The sample carries some 200,000 clones, around 74% recorded once. Trimming stripped 3 bases from V and 3 bases from J, with 16 bases between. CDR3 length: 15 residues. The V gene's germline CDR1 is SGDLS and CDR2 YYNGEE.

The genes are TRBV9 and TRBJ2-7; D unclear. The clonotype was recovered from a girl aged 5 to 17 in good health and CMV-seropositive. The material sequenced was PBMCs. The CDR3 DNA is TGTGCCAGCAGCGCCAGACGGCAGGTTCTCTACGAGCAGTACTTC. Protein sequence: CASSARRQVLYEQYF.